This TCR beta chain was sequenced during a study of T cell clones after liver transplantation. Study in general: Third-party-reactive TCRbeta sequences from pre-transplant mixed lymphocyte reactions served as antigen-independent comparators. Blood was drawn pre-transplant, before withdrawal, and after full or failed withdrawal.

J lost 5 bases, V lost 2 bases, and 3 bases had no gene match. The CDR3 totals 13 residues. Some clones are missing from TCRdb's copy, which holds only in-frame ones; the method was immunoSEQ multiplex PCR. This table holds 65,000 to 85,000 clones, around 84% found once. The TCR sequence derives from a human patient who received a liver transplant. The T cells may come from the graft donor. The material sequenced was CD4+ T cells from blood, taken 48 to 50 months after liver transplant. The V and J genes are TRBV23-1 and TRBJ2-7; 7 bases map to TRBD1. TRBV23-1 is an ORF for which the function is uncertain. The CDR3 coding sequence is TGCGCCAGCAGTCAAGACAGGGCCAACGAGCAGTACTTC. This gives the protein CASSQDRANEQYF.